Listed here is a single T cell receptor beta chain. Its antigen remains unidentified. Base qualities are missing; no much larger clone stands one base away. These data come from a study of blood T cell repertoires in COVID-19 (dated by TCRdb to about 2020). Context from the whole study: Samples covering the acute and convalescent phases of COVID-19 were provided by collaborators in the United States, Italy and Spain. The material from the prospective study consisted of cDNA or gDNA derived from T cells, B-cell-depleted T cells, or PBMCs. The dataset comprised deeply sampled blood TCRbeta repertoires from subjects exposed to, actively infected with, or recovered from COVID-19. The sample metadata nearly always contained a de-identified subject ID, COVID-19 status, age in years and sex. The repertoires were made available in a free public database intended to serve as a resource for research on the immune response to SARS-CoV-2. Where available, HLA class I and class II types were taken from metadata supplied by the sample provider and were not determined by assay-based typing. The samples were drawn from two sources: the first 160 participants of the ongoing ImmuneRACE study, and over 1,000 subjects contributed by 6 global collaborators.

Beyond this particular receptor, the publication reports: Clinical and demographic metadata were provided uncurated, with the amount varying by source and participant.

Reading the germline V gene gives CDR1 MDHEN and CDR2 SYDVKM. Trimming at the junction amounts to 7 bases on V and 3 bases on J, and the germline ends lie 15 bases apart. Reading from cysteine to phenylalanine, the CDR3 counts 14 amino acids. Here the CDR3 DNA is all that survives: 42 bases in frame from base 1. The immunoSEQ Assay, a bias-controlled multiplex PCR, was used to amplify TCRbeta CDR3 regions from genomic DNA. The paper's processing steps were these. The number of nucleated cells in each sample was estimated from the amplification of reference gene primers within the assay. To quantify the absolute abundance of each unique TCRbeta CDR3 rearrangement, sequence reads were collapsed and filtered. Productive Simpson clonality was computed per sample as the square root of Simpson's diversity index over productive rearrangements. TCRdb retrieved this table from immuneACCESS and kept in-frame rearrangements only. Not all clones are present; in checked studies, unresolved V genes account for under half, and no reason is known for the remainder. V and J calls plus clone size are reproduced from that table; the DNA served to infer D and trimming. Within this sample are 60,000 to 75,000 clones, with 87% of them counted one time only. The ten largest clones take up approximately 5% of the sample.

Each collaborating institution followed its own protocols to collect whole blood in K2EDTA tubes. For TCRbeta analysis, collaborator samples were shipped as frozen whole blood, as isolated PBMCs, or as DNA extracted from either sample type. The source material was peripheral blood. This clonotype was obtained from a man aged 50 to 60 with active COVID-19. The chain is assembled from TRBV28 and TRBJ1-2; no D segment can be confidently identified. The CDR3: CASTQLGPYYGYTF. The sequenced DNA: TGTGCCAGCACCCAACTGGGCCCTTACTATGGCTACACCTTC.